The clone carrying this T cell receptor beta chain was counted between two and nine times. The sample is drawn from a study of blood T cell repertoires in COVID-19. About the study: The United States, Italy and Spain provided the acute and convalescent COVID-19 samples. From T cells, B-cell-depleted T cells, or PBMCs came the material, which was cDNA or gDNA.

Seattle patient enrollment occurred during active infection, with longitudinal follow-up thereafter. Per the original methods: Amplification of reference gene primers provided the estimated nucleated cell counts. Clones were sequenced by immunoSEQ multiplex PCR, and TCRdb holds only the in-frame ones, with some missing. V and J calls and clone size are those listed in that table; D and trimming were worked out from the DNA. The table includes about 370,000 clones, roughly 90% detected once. V lost 2 bases, J lost 6 bases, and 14 bases lay in between. The CDR3 extends over 16 amino acids. Germline V lookup: CDR1 SEHNR, CDR2 FQNEAQ (reference sequence).

The sample consisted of peripheral blood. The TCR was taken from a woman in her thirties with COVID-19, enrolled during active disease. This chain uses TRBV7-9 with TRBJ1-6, with D possibly being TRBD1 (5 bases). The CDR3 spells CASSLLSGLANSPLHF. As DNA, the CDR3 is TGTGCCAGCAGCTTACTATCAGGGCTCGCTAATTCACCCCTCCACTTT. The complete variable domain, with remaining parts taken from reference TRBV7-9 and TRBJ1-6, reads DTGVSQNPRHKITKRGQNVTFRCDPISEHNRLYWYRQTLGQGPEFLTYFQNEAQLEKSRLLSDRFSAERPKGSFSTLEIQRTEQGDSAMYLCASSLLSGLANSPLHFGNGTRLTVT.